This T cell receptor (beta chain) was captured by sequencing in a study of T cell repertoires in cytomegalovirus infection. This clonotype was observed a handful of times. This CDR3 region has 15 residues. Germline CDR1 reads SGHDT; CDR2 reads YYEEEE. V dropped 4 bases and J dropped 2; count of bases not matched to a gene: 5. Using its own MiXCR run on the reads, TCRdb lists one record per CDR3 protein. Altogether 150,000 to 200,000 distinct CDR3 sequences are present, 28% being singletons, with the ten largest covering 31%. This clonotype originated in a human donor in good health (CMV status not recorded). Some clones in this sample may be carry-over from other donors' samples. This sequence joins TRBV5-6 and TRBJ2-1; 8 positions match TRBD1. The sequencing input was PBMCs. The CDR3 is CASSLTGETYNEQFF. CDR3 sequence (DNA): TGTGCCAGCAGCCTGACAGGGGAGACCTACAATGAGCAGTTCTTC.